The next 10 T cell receptor beta chains were all read from a single sample in a study of T cell responses to AZD1222 COVID-19 vaccine. The assay was immunoSEQ multiplex PCR, and TCRdb's table has in-frame clones only and misses some. The repertoire has around 120,000 clones, around 92% of them found once; the top ten carry over 0.95%. The sequencing here drew on peripheral blood, taken on day 0 of AZD1222 vaccination. The origin of the receptors is an adult in good health.

This chain uses TRBV5-6 with TRBJ2-7, with 9 bases aligning to TRBD2. Per germline, CDR1 SGHDT and CDR2 YYEEEE. This CDR3 is 15 amino acids long. With 4 bases clipped from V and 9 bases from J, the junction kept 14 bases outside the gene matches. The DNA for the CDR3 is TGTGCCAGCAGCCCTGAAGTAGCGGGAGTAAATGGGCAGTACTTC. This translates into CASSPEVAGVNGQYF.

This clone was seen only once. The rearrangement uses TRBV4-2 and TRBJ2-3; 14 positions agree with TRBD2. Germline loops: CDR1 LGHNA, CDR2 YNFKEQ. This CDR3 region has 20 residues. V lost 1 base and J lost 3; bases outside the gene matches: 12. The CDR3 coding sequence is TGTGCCAGCAGCCAAGCCGGACTAGCGGGAGGCATGGGGAGAACAGATACGCAGTATTTT. This translates into CASSQAGLAGGMGRTDTQYF.

The CDR3 loop is CASRYPNEQFF. Here the CDR3 DNA reads TGTGCCAGCAGGTATCCTAATGAGCAGTTCTTC. The chain links TRBV2 to TRBJ2-1; D not resolved. V shed 6 bases and J shed 7 bases, with 7 bases lying between them. The CDR3 length is 11 residues. From germline, CDR1 is SNHLY and CDR2 FYNNEI.

In DNA form, the CDR3 reads TGTGCCAGCAGCTCCCGGGGTCCGGGACGGTCCTCTAGCACAGATACGCAGTATTTT. This sequence encodes CASSSRGPGRSSSTDTQYF. The gene calls are TRBV7-6 and TRBJ2-3, with D perhaps TRBD1 or TRBD2 (5 bases each). The V end lost 4 bases, the J end lost 0 bases, and 23 bases lay between the germline ends. This CDR3 contains 19 residues. Looked up from germline, CDR1 is SGHVS and CDR2 is FNYEAQ. The variable domain in full, with the rest retrieved from reference TRBV7-6 and TRBJ2-3, is GAGVSQSPRYKVTKRGQDVALRCDPISGHVSLYWYRQALGQGPEFLTYFNYEAQQDKSGLPNDRFSAERPEGSISTLTIQRTEQRDSAMYRCASSSRGPGRSSSTDTQYFGPGTRLTVL.

Only a few counts were recorded for this clone. V gene TRBV7-2 combines with J gene TRBJ2-7, with a possible D match to TRBD1 (5 bases). CDR3 size: 16 residues. The V end lost 1 base, the J end lost 3 bases, and 16 bases lay between the germline ends. The V gene's germline CDR1 is SGHTA and CDR2 FQGNSA. The CDR3 protein is CASSLGAGRIDYEQYF. The CDR3 DNA follows: TGTGCCAGCAGCTTAGGGGCAGGGCGGATTGACTACGAGCAGTACTTC.

This clone turned up a few times. The CDR3 DNA sequence: TGTGCCAGCAGACTCATACTGAACACTGAAGCTTTCTTT. It codes for CASRLILNTEAFF. The rearrangement joins TRBV6-5 to TRBJ1-1, with no clear D. Between the trimmed V and J ends, which lost 6 bases and 0 bases, there was a span of 8 bases. Per germline, CDR1 MNHEY and CDR2 SVGAGI. There are 13 residues in the CDR3.

This chain connects TRBV6-5 to TRBJ2-7; 9 bases fit TRBD1. The V segment lost 7 bases and the J segment 1 base; nucleotides outside the gene matches: 5. CDR3 length: 14 residues. The germline gives CDR1 MNHEY, CDR2 SVGAGI. CDR3: CASIPDRGSYEQYF. DNA of the CDR3: TGTGCCAGCATCCCCGACAGGGGGTCCTACGAGCAGTACTTC.

The V gene is TRBV24-1, the J gene TRBJ1-4, with D unclear. From germline, CDR1 is KGHDR and CDR2 SFDVKD. With 4 bases removed from V and 8 bases from J, the gap between germline ends came to 4 bases. The CDR3 length is 11 residues. The CDR3 DNA sequence: TGTGCCACCAGTGACGGGGAAAAACTGTTTTTT. Residues: CATSDGEKLFF.

The V and J genes are TRBV5-5 and TRBJ1-5, with D maybe TRBD1 (5 bases). The germline V gene has CDR1 SGHKS and CDR2 YYEKEE (reference sequence). The length of the CDR3 is 15 residues. Between the trimmed V and J ends, which lost 7 bases and 3 bases, there was a span of 17 bases. The CDR3 reads CASRSVGGSNQPQHF. The CDR3 bases are TGTGCCAGCCGCAGCGTGGGGGGTTCCAATCAGCCCCAGCATTTT.

This clone appeared a single time. The rearrangement uses TRBV4-1 and TRBJ1-3; D remains ambiguous. The CDR3 covers 15 residues. Trimming took off 6 bases at V and 2 bases at J, with 14 bases between the two ends. CDR1 and CDR2 from the germline V gene are MGHRA and YSYEKL. This chain's CDR3 is CASRSVAGAGNTIYF. The CDR3 DNA sequence: TGCGCCAGCAGGAGCGTCGCGGGTGCTGGAAACACCATATATTTT.